Each of the 17 T cell receptor beta chains below was sequenced from the same sample in a study of Tregs in tolerant kidney transplant recipients. Clones were read by immunoSEQ multiplex PCR, and TCRdb kept only the in-frame ones, dropping some. The table lists about 69,000 clones, 85% to 90% of them singletons. The source material was CD4+ T cells from blood, sampled before the transplant. These TCRs come from a human donor who received a combined kidney and bone marrow transplant.

V and J are TRBV18 and TRBJ2-7; D is possibly TRBD1 (6 bases). The CDR3 has 15 residues. V was clipped by 4 bases and J by 3 bases, with 16 bases between them. Germline CDR1 KGHSH, CDR2 LQKENI. The CDR3: CASSLGTPDGYEQYF. The CDR3 coding sequence is TGTGCCAGCTCACTCGGGACACCGGACGGCTACGAGCAGTACTTC. The full variable domain, completed using reference TRBV18 and TRBJ2-7, is NAGVMQNPRHLVRRRGQEARLRCSPMKGHSHVYWYRQLPEEGLKFMVYLQKENIIDESGMPKERFSAEFPKEGPSILRIQQVVRGDSAAYFCASSLGTPDGYEQYFGPGTRLTVT.

V gene TRBV18 combines with J gene TRBJ2-2, with D maybe TRBD1 (5 bases). Germline V gene data show CDR1 as KGHSH and CDR2 as LQKENI. V was pared by 1 base and J by 0 bases, with 9 bases between. The CDR3 has 16 amino acids. The CDR3 bases are TGTGCCAGCTCACCACTCCAGGGCCCGAACACCGGGGAGCTGTTTTTT. Residues: CASSPLQGPNTGELFF.

The chain is built from TRBV29-1 and TRBJ1-1; tentatively, D is TRBD1 (6 bases). Trimming stripped 2 bases from V and 1 base from J, with 8 bases between. Looked up from germline, CDR1 is SQVTM and CDR2 is ANQGSEA. The CDR3 has 13 amino acids. CDR3 protein: CSVEHRANTEAFF. The CDR3 DNA is TGCAGCGTTGAACACAGGGCGAACACTGAAGCTTTCTTT.

The chain couples TRBV29-1 to TRBJ1-1, with D perhaps matching TRBD1 (6 bases). This CDR3 spans 13 amino acids. CDR1 SQVTM and CDR2 ANQGSEA come from the germline V gene. V was cut by 4 bases and J by 0 bases, with 9 bases left in between. CDR3 DNA: TGCAGCGTTGGTAGGACAGTGAACACTGAAGCTTTCTTT. Translating gives CSVGRTVNTEAFF.

The genes are TRBV7-9 and TRBJ2-1, with D perhaps TRBD2 (7 bases). V was shortened by 3 bases and J by 4 bases, with 16 bases between the two germline ends. CDR3 size: 16 residues. CDR1 is SEHNR and CDR2 is FQNEAQ in the germline V gene (reference sequence). As DNA, the CDR3 is TGTGCCAGCAGCTTCTTGTCGAGGGGGGGGTACAATGAGCAGTTCTTC. This sequence encodes CASSFLSRGGYNEQFF. The variable domain in full, completed from reference TRBV7-9 and TRBJ2-1, reads DTGVSQNPRHKITKRGQNVTFRCDPISEHNRLYWYRQTLGQGPEFLTYFQNEAQLEKSRLLSDRFSAERPKGSFSTLEIQRTEQGDSAMYLCASSFLSRGGYNEQFFGPGTRLTVL.

The chain links TRBV27 to TRBJ2-2; D unclear. Germline CDR1 MNHEY, CDR2 SMNVEV (reference sequence). Trimming stripped 5 bases from V and 2 bases from J, with 6 bases between. The CDR3 is made up of 13 amino acids. CDR3 loop: CASSTANTGELFF. The DNA of the CDR3 is TGTGCCAGCAGTACAGCCAACACCGGGGAGCTGTTTTTT.

The chain carries TRBV4-1 and TRBJ1-1; the D gene is possibly TRBD1 (5 bases). CDR1 is MGHRA and CDR2 is YSYEKL in the germline V gene. V shed 1 base and J shed 5 bases, with 17 bases lying between them. The CDR3 runs 16 residues. CDR3 sequence (DNA): TGCGCCAGCAGCCAAGGGTCCGGGGGTAGCAGGACTGAAGCTTTCTTT. Protein sequence: CASSQGSGGSRTEAFF.

This chain links TRBV11-3 with TRBJ2-3; 13 bases fit TRBD2. CDR3 size: 18 residues. Unmatched junction bases numbered 12, after V lost 4 bases and J lost 5 bases. The germline gives CDR1 SGHNT, CDR2 YENEEA. In DNA form, the CDR3 reads TGTGCCAGCAGCTCGGGGACTAGCGGGGTCGCTCAGATAGATACGCAGTATTTT. Translated, it gives CASSSGTSGVAQIDTQYF. Based on the CDR3 plus reference TRBV11-3 and TRBJ2-3, the full variable domain is EAGVVQSPRYKIIEKKQPVAFWCNPISGHNTLYWYLQNLGQGPELLIRYENEEAVDDSQLPKDRFSAERLKGVDSTLKIQPAELGDSAVYLCASSSGTSGVAQIDTQYFGPGTRLTVL.

A single count supports this clone. The rearrangement links TRBV9 to TRBJ1-3; no reliable D call. The V gene lost 1 base and the J gene lost 2 bases, with 13 bases spanning the gap. Germline V gene data show CDR1 as SGDLS and CDR2 as YYNGEE. The length of the CDR3 is 16 residues. This CDR3 is CASSVSPMVAGNTIYF. In DNA, the CDR3 is TGTGCCAGCAGCGTAAGCCCCATGGTAGCTGGAAACACCATATATTTT. Full variable domain (rest looked up from reference TRBV9 and TRBJ1-3): DSGVTQTPKHLITATGQRVTLRCSPRSGDLSVYWYQQSLDQGLQFLIQYYNGEERAKGNILERFSAQQFPDLHSELNLSSLELGDSALYFCASSVSPMVAGNTIYFGEGSWLTVV.

This clone was seen once. The J gene is TRBJ2-1, the V gene TRBV2, with 7 positions matching TRBD1. Germline V CDR1 and CDR2: SNHLY, FYNNEI. The junction had 14 bases not matched to a gene; V was cut back by 9 bases and J by 6 bases. The CDR3 runs to 15 residues. The DNA for the CDR3 is TGTGCCAGTAGATATGACAGGGTAAGGGGCAATGAGCAGTTCTTC. Translating it yields CASRYDRVRGNEQFF.

The V and J genes are TRBV6-1 and TRBJ2-7, with D possibly being TRBD1 (6 bases). Trimming pared 3 bases from V and 3 bases from J, leaving 15 bases between. The germline V gene encodes CDR1 MNHNS and CDR2 SASEGT. The CDR3 has 15 residues. The CDR3 loop is CASSEMVTGFYEQYF. The CDR3 nucleotides read TGTGCCAGCAGTGAGATGGTGACAGGCTTCTACGAGCAGTACTTC.

V usage is TRBV19 and J usage is TRBJ2-7; 8 bases map to TRBD1. Germline V gives CDR1 LNHDA, CDR2 SQIVND (reference sequence). The ends lost 3 bases at V and 3 bases at J; junction bases unmatched: 4. The CDR3 is 14 residues long. The DNA of the CDR3 is TGTGCCAGTAGTATGGGCAGGGGGCTCTACGAGCAGTACTTC. Its protein is CASSMGRGLYEQYF.

V usage is TRBV7-8 and J usage is TRBJ2-7, with 7 bases identical to TRBD2. V was pared by 1 base and J by 1 base, with 1 base of the junction left unmatched. The CDR3 covers 14 residues. Germline lookup yields CDR1 SGHVS and CDR2 FQNEAQ. The chain's CDR3 is CASSLGTSSYEQYF. The CDR3 coding sequence is TGTGCCAGCAGCTTAGGGACTAGTTCCTACGAGCAGTACTTC.

V is TRBV6-5 and J is TRBJ1-2; unclear D gene. The CDR3 is made up of 13 amino acids. V lost 6 bases and J lost 2, with 10 bases in between. CDR1 is MNHEY, CDR2 SVGAGI, per germline. CDR3 DNA: TGTGCCAGCAGGCTCCGGAGCAACTATGGCTACACCTTC. Residues: CASRLRSNYGYTF.

V usage is TRBV7-3 and J usage is TRBJ2-1; 9 positions match TRBD2. The CDR3 is 16 amino acids. CDR1 and CDR2 from the germline V gene are SGHTA and FQGTGA. With 5 bases clipped from V and 6 bases from J, the junction kept 11 bases outside the gene matches. CDR3 coding DNA: TGTGCCAGCAGCCGGCGTGCGGGAGGGGCCCCCAATGAGCAGTTCTTC. Residues: CASSRRAGGAPNEQFF.

The genes are TRBV19 and TRBJ1-1; D gene ambiguous. Germline V gives CDR1 LNHDA, CDR2 SQIVND (reference sequence). CDR3 length: 12 residues. The V and J ends lost 3 bases and 4 bases respectively, with 6 bases between them. CDR3 in amino acids: CASSIRGTEAFF. The CDR3, as DNA: TGTGCCAGTAGTATCCGGGGCACTGAAGCTTTCTTT.

The V gene is TRBV4-1, the J gene TRBJ1-1; D unresolved. The CDR3 is made up of 16 amino acids. Between the trimmed V and J ends, which lost 1 base and 4 bases, there was a span of 16 bases. Germline V CDR1 and CDR2: MGHRA, YSYEKL. CDR3 sequence reads: CASSQAPYPRSTEAFF. DNA for the CDR3: TGCGCCAGCAGCCAAGCCCCCTATCCCCGGAGCACTGAAGCTTTCTTT.